This T cell receptor beta chain appears in the sequencing data of a study of blood T cell repertoires in COVID-19. Whole-study context: Donors in the United States, Italy and Spain gave samples during acute or convalescent COVID-19. The analysed material was cDNA or gDNA that came from T cells, B-cell-depleted T cells, or PBMCs.

As processed by the authors: Estimation of nucleated cell counts was performed using reference gene primer amplification. Using immunoSEQ multiplex PCR, the repertoire was profiled, and TCRdb retains in-frame clones only, with some absent. V, J and clone size derive from that table, while D and trimming were established from the DNA sequence. The data hold fewer than 200,000 clones, with roughly 85% observed a single time. Material for sequencing was peripheral blood. This TCR derives from a man aged 40-49 years with acute or convalescent COVID-19.

CDR3 DNA: TGTGCCAGCAGCTTAGGAGCGGGGGTAACAGATACGCAGTATTTT. Translating it yields CASSLGAGVTDTQYF. This chain links TRBV7-3 with TRBJ2-3; 8 nucleotides line up with TRBD2. V was pared by 2 bases and J by 3 bases, with 4 bases of the junction left unmatched. Germline CDR1 reads SGHTA; CDR2 reads FQGTGA. There are 15 residues in the CDR3. The whole variable domain, filled in from reference TRBV7-3 and TRBJ2-3, reads GAGVSQTPSNKVTEKGKYVELRCDPISGHTALYWYRQSLGQGPEFLIYFQGTGAADDSGLPNDRFFAVRPEGSVSTLKIQRTERGDSAVYLCASSLGAGVTDTQYFGPGTRLTVL.